This paragraph reports one T cell receptor (beta chain). Authors' processing steps: Using reference gene primer amplification, nucleated cell counts were estimated. Clones were read by immunoSEQ multiplex PCR, and TCRdb kept only the in-frame ones, dropping some. D and trimming were read from the DNA, whereas the V and J calls and clone size are those reported in that table. Of tens of thousands of clones listed, 90% are singletons. This record belongs to a study of blood T cell repertoires in COVID-19. Overall study context: Acute and convalescent COVID-19 samples came from the United States, Italy and Spain. Sources were T cells, B-cell-depleted T cells, or PBMCs; the material itself was cDNA or gDNA.

V was pared by 2 bases and J by 0 bases, with 11 bases between. The CDR3 is made up of 16 amino acids. Germline CDR1 reads LNHDA; CDR2 reads SQIVND (reference sequence). The sequencing input was peripheral blood. The chain couples TRBV19 to TRBJ1-3; D might be TRBD1 (5 bases). This receptor was obtained from a woman between 40 and 50 years old with active COVID-19. The CDR3 nucleotides are TGTGCCAGTAGTATAAAGGGGCCAAGCTCTGGAAACACCATATATTTT. The encoded protein is CASSIKGPSSGNTIYF. Filled out from reference TRBV19 and TRBJ1-3, the complete variable domain reads DGGITQSPKYLFRKEGQNVTLSCEQNLNHDAMYWYRQDPGQGLRLIYYSQIVNDFQKGDIAEGYSVSREKKESFPLTVTSAQKNPTAFYLCASSIKGPSSGNTIYFGEGSWLTVV.